This TCR beta chain comes out of a study of blood T cell dynamics during melanoma immunotherapy. Broader study findings: It remained unknown if the driving T cell clones were melanoma-specific. Disease-control patients' PBMC repertoires became either more clonal or more diverse at W3.

Of note for this clone: Its specificity is not known.

The CDR3 consists of 14 residues. V dropped 4 bases and J dropped 5 bases, with 14 bases sitting between them. From germline, CDR1 is SGDLS and CDR2 YYNGEE. DNA loading was fixed at 350 ng for all bulk PBMC samples. Produced via immunoSEQ multiplex PCR; TCRdb's table is partial and in-frame only. This table has 9,000 to 10,000 clones, 80% to 90% appearing once. As for time point: pre-treatment baseline. At 12 weeks after first infusion, RECIST 1.1 defined response for most patients. This sequence joins TRBV9 and TRBJ2-3; D gene ambiguous. The receptor was derived from a human donor with melanoma. The sequencing here drew on blood, taken from a patient treated with checkpoint blockade. The CDR3 sequence: CASSPSPGRDTQYF. The CDR3 coding sequence is TGTGCCAGCAGCCCGTCCCCGGGCCGAGATACGCAGTATTTT.